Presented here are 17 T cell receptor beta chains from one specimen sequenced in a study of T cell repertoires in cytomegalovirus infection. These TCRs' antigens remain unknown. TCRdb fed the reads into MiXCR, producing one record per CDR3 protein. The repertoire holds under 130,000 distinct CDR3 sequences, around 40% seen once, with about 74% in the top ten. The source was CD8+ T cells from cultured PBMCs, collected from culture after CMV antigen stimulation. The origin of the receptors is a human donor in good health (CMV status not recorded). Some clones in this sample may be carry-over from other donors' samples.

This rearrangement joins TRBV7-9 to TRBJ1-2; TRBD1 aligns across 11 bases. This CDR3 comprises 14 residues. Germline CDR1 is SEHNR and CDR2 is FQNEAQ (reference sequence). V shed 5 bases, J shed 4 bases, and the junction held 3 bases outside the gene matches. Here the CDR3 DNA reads TGTGCCAGCAGCGCCGGACAGGGGGCCTATGGCTACACCTTC. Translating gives CASSAGQGAYGYTF.

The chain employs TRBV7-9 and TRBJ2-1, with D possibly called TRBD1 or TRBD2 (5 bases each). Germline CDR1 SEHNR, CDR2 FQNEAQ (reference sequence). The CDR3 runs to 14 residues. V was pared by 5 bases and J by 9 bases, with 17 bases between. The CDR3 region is CASSPHLGPPEQFF. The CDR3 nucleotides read TGTGCCAGCAGCCCACACCTGGGACCCCCTGAGCAGTTCTTC.

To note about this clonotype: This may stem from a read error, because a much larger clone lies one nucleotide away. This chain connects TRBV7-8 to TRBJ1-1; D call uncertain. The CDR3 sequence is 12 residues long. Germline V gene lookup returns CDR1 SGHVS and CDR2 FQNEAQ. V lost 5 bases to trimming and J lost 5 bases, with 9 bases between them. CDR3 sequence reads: CASSTVGTEAFF. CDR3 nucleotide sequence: TGTGCCAGCAGCACTGTGGGGACTGAAGCTTTCTTT.

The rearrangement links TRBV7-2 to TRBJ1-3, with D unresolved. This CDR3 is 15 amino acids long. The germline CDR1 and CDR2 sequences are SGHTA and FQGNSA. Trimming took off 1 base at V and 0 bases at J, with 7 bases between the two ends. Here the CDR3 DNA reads TGTGCCAGCAGCTTAGACCCTTTCTCTGGAAACACCATATATTTT. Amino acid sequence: CASSLDPFSGNTIYF.

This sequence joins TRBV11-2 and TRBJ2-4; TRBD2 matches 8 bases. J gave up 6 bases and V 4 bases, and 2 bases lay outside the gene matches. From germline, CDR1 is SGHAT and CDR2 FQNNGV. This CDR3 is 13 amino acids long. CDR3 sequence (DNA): TGTGCCAGCAGCTCGGGGGGGGCAAACATTCAGTACTTC. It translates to CASSSGGANIQYF.

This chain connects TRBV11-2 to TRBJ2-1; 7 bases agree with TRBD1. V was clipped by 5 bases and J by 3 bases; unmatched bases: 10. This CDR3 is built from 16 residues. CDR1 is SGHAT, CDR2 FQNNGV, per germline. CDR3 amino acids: CASSLGGGRYYNEQFF. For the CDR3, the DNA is TGTGCCAGCAGCCTAGGGGGCGGACGCTACTACAATGAGCAGTTCTTC.

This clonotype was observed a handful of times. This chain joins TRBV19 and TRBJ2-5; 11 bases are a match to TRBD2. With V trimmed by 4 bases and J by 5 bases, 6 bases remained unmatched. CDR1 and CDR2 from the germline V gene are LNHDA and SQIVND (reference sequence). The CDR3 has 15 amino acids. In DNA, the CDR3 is TGTGCCAGTAGTAGTAGCGGGGGGGCCGTCGAGACCCAGTACTTC. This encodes CASSSSGGAVETQYF.

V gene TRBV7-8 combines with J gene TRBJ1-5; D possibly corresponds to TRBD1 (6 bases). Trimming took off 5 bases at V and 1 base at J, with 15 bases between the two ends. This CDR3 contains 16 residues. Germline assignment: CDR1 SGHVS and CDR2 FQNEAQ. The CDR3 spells CASSPGAGQSNQPQHF. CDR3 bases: TGTGCCAGCAGCCCCGGAGCAGGACAGAGCAATCAGCCCCAGCATTTT.

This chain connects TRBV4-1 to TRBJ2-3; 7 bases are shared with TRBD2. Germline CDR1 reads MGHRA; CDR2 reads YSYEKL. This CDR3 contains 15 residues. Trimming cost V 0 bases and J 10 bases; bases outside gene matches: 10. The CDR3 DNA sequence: TGCGCCAGCAGCCAAGATTGGGGGGGATCTTCCTCGCAGTATTTT. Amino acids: CASSQDWGGSSSQYF.

The CDR3 DNA is TGTGCCAGCAGACTGACAGGGGACTTTGATGGCTACACCTTC. It codes for CASRLTGDFDGYTF. The chain has TRBV28 and TRBJ1-2, with 8 bases matching TRBD1. Trimming cost V 6 bases and J 6 bases; bases outside gene matches: 9. This CDR3 comprises 14 residues. From germline, CDR1 is MDHEN and CDR2 SYDVKM.

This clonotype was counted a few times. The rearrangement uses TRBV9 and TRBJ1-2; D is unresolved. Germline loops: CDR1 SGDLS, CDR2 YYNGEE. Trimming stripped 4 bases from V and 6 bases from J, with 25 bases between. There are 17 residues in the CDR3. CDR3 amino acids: CASSPQDPFYRVDGYTF. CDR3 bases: TGTGCCAGCAGCCCGCAAGATCCCTTTTACAGAGTTGATGGCTACACCTTC.

The CDR3 reads CAAAQVGVGELFF. The CDR3 DNA reads as TGTGCCGCGGCGCAGGTTGGCGTCGGGGAGCTGTTTTTT. The V call is TRBV27, the J call TRBJ2-2; D call uncertain. V lost 11 bases and J 7 bases, leaving 17 bases between the germline ends. CDR3 length equals 13 residues. Germline lookup yields CDR1 MNHEY and CDR2 SMNVEV (reference sequence).

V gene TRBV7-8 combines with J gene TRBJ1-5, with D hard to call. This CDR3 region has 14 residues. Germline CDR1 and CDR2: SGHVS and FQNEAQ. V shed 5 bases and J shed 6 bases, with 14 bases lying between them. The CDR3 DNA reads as TGTGCCAGCAGCCCCTCACCGGCGGGTCAGCCCCAGCATTTT. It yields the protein CASSPSPAGQPQHF.

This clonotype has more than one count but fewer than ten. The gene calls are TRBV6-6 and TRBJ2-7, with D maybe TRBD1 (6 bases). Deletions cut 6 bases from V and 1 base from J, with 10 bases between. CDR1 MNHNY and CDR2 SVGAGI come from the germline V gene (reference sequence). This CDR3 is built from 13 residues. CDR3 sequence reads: CASSNQGSYEQYF. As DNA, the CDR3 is TGTGCCAGCAGCAACCAGGGGTCCTACGAGCAGTACTTC.

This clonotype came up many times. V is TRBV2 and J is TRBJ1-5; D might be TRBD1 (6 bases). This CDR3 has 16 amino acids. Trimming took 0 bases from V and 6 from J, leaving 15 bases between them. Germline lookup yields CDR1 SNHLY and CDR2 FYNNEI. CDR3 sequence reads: CASSEAFSGASQPQHF. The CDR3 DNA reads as TGTGCCAGCAGTGAAGCGTTCTCAGGGGCCAGTCAGCCCCAGCATTTT.

The CDR3 here is CASSYSLAGGSNTGELFF. CDR3 bases: TGTGCCAGCAGTTACTCGCTAGCGGGGGGATCGAACACCGGGGAGCTGTTTTTT. The chain is built from TRBV6-8 and TRBJ2-2, with TRBD2 matching 11 bases. This CDR3 spans 18 amino acids. The junction had 3 bases not matched to a gene; V was cut back by 0 bases and J by 0 bases. Per the germline V gene, CDR1 is MNHGY and CDR2 is SAAAGT.

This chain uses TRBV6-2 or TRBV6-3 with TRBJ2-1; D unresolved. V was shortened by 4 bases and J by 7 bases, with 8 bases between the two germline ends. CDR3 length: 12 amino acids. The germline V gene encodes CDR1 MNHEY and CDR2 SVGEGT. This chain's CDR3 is CASSSSLNEQFF. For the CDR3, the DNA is TGTGCCAGCAGTTCGTCGCTGAATGAGCAGTTCTTC.